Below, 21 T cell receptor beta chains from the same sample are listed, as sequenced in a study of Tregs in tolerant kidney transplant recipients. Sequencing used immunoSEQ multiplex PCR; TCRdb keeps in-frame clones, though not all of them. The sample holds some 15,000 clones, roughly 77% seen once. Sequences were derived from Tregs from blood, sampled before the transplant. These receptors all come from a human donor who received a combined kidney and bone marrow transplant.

The DNA for the CDR3 is TGTGCCAGCAGCTCAGACTTGGCAGGGGAGCTGTTTTTT. This sequence encodes CASSSDLAGELFF. The chain couples TRBV7-2 to TRBJ2-2; no reliable D call. The CDR3 extends over 13 amino acids. Germline CDR1 SGHTA, CDR2 FQGNSA. The germline V and J ends were trimmed by 4 bases and 8 bases, with 11 bases remaining between them.

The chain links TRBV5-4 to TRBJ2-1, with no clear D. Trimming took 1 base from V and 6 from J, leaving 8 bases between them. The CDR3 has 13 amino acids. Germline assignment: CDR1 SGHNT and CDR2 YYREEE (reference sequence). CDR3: CASSLLLFNEQFF. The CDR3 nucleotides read TGTGCCAGCAGCTTGCTATTGTTCAATGAGCAGTTCTTC.

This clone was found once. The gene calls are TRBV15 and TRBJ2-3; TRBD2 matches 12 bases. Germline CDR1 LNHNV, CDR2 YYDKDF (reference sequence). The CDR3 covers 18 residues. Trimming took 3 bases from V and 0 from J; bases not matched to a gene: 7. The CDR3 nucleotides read TGTGCCACCAGCAGGGAAACTAGCGGGGGGCCGAGCACAGATACGCAGTATTTT. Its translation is CATSRETSGGPSTDTQYF.

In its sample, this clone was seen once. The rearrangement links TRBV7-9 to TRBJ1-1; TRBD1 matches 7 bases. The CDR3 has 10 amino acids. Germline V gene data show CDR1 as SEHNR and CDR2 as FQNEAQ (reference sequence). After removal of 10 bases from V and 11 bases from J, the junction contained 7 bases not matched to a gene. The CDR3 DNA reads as TGTGCCACCGACAGGGATGGCGCTTTCTTT. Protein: CATDRDGAFF.

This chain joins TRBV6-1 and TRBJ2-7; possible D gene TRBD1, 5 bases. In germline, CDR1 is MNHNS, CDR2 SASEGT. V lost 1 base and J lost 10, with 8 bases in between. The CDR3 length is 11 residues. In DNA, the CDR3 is TGTGCCAGCAGTGAAGGCAGGGATCAGTACTTC. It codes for CASSEGRDQYF.

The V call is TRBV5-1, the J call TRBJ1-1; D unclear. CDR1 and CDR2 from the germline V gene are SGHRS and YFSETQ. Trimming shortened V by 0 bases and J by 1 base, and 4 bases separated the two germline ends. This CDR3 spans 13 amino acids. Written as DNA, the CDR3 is TGCGCCAGCAGCTTGGCAGAGAACACTGAAGCTTTCTTT. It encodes CASSLAENTEAFF.

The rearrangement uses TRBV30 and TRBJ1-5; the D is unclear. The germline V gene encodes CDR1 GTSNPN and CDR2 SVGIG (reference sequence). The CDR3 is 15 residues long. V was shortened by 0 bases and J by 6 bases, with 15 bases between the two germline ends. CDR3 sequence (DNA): TGTGCCTGGAGTGTACTCGGGAGCGGAGGTCAGCCCCAGCATTTT. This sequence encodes CAWSVLGSGGQPQHF.

The CDR3 DNA sequence: TGTGCCAGCAGTTCTCAGGGTTGGGGCTATGGCTACACCTTC. It translates to CASSSQGWGYGYTF. The chain carries TRBV27 and TRBJ1-2, with D tentatively TRBD1 (5 bases). Germline V gene lookup returns CDR1 MNHEY and CDR2 SMNVEV (reference sequence). This CDR3 has 14 residues. Trimming stripped 4 bases from V and 4 bases from J, with 13 bases between.

CDR3 nucleotide sequence: TGTGCCAGCAGCTTGGGACTAGGGACGTGGGGGCAGTACTTC. Translating gives CASSLGLGTWGQYF. The chain uses TRBV11-2 and TRBJ2-7; the match to TRBD2 covers 8 bases. The germline gives CDR1 SGHAT, CDR2 FQNNGV. The CDR3 has 14 residues. Losses at the gene ends were 3 bases for V and 9 bases for J; bases not matched to a gene: 10. The full variable domain, its missing parts supplied by reference TRBV11-2 and TRBJ2-7, is EAGVAQSPRYKIIEKRQSVAFWCNPISGHATLYWYQQILGQGPKLLIQFQNNGVVDDSQLPKDRFSAERLKGVDSTLKIQPAKLEDSAVYLCASSLGLGTWGQYFGPGTRLTVT.

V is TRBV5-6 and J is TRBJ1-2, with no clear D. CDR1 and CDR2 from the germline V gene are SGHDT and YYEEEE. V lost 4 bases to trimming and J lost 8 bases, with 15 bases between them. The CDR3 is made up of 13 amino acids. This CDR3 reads CASSPPLGRGYTF. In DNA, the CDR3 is TGTGCCAGCAGCCCCCCCCTGGGCAGGGGCTACACCTTC.

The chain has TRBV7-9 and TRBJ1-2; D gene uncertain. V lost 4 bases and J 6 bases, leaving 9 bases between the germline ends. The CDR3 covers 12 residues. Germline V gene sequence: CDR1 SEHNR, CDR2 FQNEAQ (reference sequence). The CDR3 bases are TGTGCCAGCAGCTCGCCGGTGGATGGCTACACCTTC. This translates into CASSSPVDGYTF.

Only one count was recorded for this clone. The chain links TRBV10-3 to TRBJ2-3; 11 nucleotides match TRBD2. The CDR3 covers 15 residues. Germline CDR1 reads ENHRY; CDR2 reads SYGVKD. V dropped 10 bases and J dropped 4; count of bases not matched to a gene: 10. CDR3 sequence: CATRLAGRSADTQYF. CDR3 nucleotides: TGTGCCACTAGACTAGCGGGAAGGAGTGCAGATACGCAGTATTTT.

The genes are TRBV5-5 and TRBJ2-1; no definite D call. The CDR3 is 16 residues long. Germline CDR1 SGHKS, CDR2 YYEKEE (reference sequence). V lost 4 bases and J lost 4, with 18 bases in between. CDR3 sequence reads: CASSAHWLPRYNEQFF. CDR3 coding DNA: TGTGCCAGCAGCGCCCACTGGTTGCCCAGGTACAATGAGCAGTTCTTC.

DNA of the CDR3: TGTGCCAGCAGCTCGAATGTGGGGGGCACTGAAGCTTTCTTT. Translated: CASSSNVGGTEAFF. The genes are TRBV11-2 and TRBJ1-1, with TRBD1 as a possible D gene (5 bases). Trimming took 4 bases from V and 4 from J, leaving 13 bases between them. There are 14 residues in the CDR3. Germline CDR1 is SGHAT and CDR2 is FQNNGV.

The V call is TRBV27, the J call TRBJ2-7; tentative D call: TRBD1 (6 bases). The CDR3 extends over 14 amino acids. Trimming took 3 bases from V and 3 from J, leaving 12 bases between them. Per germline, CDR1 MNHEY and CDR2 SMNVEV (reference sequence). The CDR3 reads CASSFAGVHYEQYF. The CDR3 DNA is TGTGCCAGCAGTTTTGCAGGGGTCCACTACGAGCAGTACTTC.

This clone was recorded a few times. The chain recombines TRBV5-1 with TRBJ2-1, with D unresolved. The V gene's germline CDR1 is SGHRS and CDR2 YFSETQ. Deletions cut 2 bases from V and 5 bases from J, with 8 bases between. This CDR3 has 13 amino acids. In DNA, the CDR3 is TGCGCCAGCAGCTTTTCGGGTAACAATGAGCAGTTCTTC. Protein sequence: CASSFSGNNEQFF. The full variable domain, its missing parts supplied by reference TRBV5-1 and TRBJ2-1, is KAGVTQTPRYLIKTRGQQVTLSCSPISGHRSVSWYQQTPGQGLQFLFEYFSETQRNKGNFPGRFSGRQFSNSRSEMNVSTLELGDSALYLCASSFSGNNEQFFGPGTRLTVL.

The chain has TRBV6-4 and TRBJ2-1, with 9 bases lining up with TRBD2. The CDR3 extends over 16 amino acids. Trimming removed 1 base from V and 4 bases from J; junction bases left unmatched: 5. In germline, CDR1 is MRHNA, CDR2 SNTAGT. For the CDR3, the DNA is TGTGCCAGCAGTGACTTCAGCGGGAGGTCTTACAATGAGCAGTTCTTC. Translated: CASSDFSGRSYNEQFF.

Here the CDR3 reads CASSEDRRPGANVLTF. CDR3 in DNA: TGTGCCAGCAGCGAAGACAGGAGGCCTGGGGCCAACGTCCTGACTTTC. The V gene is TRBV5-8, the J gene TRBJ2-6; D may be TRBD1 (6 bases). The germline V gene has CDR1 SGHTS and CDR2 YDEGEE. The V and J ends lost 4 bases and 2 bases respectively, with 13 bases between them. The CDR3 sequence is 16 residues long.

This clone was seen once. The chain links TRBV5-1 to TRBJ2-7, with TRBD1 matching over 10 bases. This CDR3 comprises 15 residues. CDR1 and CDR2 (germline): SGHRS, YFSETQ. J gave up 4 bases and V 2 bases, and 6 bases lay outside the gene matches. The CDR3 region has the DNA TGCGCCAGCAGCTTACCCGGGACAGGGGCATACGAGCAGTACTTC. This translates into CASSLPGTGAYEQYF.

The CDR3: CASSIGLATYEQYF. DNA of the CDR3: TGTGCCAGCAGCATCGGACTAGCGACCTACGAGCAGTACTTC. The chain combines TRBV7-9 with TRBJ2-7; 9 nucleotides align to TRBD2. The CDR3 runs to 14 residues. Germline V gene data show CDR1 as SEHNR and CDR2 as FQNEAQ (reference sequence). The ends lost 5 bases at V and 2 bases at J; junction bases unmatched: 4.

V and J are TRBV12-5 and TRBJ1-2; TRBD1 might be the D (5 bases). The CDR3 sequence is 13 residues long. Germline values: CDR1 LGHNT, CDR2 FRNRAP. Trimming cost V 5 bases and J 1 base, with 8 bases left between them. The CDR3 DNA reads TGTGCTAGTGGTCAACAGGTTAACTATGGCTACACCTTC. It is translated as CASGQQVNYGYTF.